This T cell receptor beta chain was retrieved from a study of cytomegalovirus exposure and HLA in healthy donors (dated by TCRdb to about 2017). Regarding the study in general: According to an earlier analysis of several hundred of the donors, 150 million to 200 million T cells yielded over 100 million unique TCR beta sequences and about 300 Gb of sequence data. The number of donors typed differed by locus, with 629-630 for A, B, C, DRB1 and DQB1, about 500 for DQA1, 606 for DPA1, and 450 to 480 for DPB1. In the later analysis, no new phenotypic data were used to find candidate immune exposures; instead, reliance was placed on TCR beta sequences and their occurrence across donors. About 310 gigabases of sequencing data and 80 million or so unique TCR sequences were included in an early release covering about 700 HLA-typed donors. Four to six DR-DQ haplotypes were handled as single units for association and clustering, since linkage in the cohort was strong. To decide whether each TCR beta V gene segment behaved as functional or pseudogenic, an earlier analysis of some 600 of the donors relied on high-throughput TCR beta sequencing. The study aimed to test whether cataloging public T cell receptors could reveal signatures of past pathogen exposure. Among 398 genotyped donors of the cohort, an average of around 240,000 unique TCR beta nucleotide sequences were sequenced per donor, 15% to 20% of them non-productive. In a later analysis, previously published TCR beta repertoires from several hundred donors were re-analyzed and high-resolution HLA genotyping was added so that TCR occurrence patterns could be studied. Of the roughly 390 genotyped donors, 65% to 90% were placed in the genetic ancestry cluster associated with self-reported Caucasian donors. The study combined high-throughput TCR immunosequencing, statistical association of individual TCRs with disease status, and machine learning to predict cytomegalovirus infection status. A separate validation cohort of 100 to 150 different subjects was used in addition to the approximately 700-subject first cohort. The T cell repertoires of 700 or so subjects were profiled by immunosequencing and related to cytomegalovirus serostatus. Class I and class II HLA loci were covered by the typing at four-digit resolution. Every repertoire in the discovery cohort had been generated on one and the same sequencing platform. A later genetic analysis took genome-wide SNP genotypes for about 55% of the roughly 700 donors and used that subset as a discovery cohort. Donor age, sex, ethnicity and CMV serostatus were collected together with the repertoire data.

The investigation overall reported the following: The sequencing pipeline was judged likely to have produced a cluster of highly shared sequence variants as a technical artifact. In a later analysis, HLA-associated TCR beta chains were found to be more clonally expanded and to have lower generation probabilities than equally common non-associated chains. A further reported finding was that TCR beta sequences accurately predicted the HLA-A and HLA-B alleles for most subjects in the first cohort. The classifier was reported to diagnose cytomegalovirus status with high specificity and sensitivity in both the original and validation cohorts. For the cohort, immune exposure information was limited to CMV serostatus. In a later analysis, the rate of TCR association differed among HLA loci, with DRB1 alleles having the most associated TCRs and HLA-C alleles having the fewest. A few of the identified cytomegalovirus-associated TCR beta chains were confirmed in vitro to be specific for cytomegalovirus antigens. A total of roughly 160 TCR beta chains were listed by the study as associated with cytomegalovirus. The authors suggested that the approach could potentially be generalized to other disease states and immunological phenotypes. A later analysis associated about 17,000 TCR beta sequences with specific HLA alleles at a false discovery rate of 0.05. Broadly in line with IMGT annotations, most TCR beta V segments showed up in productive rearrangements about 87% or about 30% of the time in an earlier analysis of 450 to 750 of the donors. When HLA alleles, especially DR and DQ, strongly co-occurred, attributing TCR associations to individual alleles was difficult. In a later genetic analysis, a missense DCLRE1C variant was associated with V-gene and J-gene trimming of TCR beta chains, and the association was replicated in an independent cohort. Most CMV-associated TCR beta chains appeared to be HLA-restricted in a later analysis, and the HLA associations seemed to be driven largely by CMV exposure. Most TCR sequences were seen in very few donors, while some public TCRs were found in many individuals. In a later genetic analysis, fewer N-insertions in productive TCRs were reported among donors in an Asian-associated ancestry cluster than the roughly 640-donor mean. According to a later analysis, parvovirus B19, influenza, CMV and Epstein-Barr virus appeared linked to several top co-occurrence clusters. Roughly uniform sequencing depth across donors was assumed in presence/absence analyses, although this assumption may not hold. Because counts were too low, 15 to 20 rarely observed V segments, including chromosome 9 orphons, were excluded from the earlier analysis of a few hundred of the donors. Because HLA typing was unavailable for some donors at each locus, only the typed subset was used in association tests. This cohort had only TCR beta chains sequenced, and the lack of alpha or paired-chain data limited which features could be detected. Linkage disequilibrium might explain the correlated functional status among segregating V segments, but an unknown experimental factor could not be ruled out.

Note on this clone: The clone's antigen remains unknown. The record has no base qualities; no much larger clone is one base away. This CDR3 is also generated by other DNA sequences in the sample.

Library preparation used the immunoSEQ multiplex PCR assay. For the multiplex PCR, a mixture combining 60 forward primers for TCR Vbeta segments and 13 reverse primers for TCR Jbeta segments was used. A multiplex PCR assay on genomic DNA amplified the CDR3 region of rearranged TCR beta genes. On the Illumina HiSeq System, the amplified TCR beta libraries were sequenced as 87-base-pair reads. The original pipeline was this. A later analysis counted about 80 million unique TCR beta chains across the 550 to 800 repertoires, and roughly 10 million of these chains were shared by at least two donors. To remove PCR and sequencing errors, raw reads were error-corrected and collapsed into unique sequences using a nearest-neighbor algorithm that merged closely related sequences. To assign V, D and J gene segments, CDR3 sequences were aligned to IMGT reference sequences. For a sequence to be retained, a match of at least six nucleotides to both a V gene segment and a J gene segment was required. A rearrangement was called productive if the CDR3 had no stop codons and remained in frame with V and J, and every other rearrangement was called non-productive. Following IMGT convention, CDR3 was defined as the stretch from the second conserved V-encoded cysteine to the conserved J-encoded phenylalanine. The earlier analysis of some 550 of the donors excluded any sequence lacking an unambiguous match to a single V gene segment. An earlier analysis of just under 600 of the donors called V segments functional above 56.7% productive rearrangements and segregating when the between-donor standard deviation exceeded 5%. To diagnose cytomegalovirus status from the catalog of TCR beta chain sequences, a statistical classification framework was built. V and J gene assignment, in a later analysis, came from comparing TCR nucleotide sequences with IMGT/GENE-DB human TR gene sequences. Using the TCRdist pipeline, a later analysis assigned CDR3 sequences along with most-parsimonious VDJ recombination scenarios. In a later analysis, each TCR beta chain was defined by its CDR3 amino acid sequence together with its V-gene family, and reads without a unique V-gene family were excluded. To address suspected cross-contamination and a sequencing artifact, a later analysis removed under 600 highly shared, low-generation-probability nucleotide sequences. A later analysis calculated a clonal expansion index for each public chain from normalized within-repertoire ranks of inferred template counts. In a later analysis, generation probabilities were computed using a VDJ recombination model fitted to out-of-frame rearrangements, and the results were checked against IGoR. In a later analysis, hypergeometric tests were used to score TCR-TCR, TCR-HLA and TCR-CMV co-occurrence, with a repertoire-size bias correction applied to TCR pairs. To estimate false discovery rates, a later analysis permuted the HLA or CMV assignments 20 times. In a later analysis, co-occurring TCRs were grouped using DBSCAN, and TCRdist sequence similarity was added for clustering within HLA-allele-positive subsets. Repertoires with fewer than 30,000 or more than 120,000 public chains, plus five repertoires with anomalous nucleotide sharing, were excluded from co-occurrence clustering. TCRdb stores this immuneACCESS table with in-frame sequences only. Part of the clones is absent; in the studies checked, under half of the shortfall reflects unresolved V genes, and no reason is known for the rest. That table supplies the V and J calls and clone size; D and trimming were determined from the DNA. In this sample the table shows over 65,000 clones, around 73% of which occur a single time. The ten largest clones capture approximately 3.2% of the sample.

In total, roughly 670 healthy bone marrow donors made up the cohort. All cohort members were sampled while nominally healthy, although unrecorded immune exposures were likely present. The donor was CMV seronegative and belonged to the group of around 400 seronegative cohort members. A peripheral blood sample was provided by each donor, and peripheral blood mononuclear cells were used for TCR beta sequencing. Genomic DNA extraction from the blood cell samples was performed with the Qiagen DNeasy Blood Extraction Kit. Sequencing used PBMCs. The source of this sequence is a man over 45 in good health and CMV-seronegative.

The CDR3 region reads CASSPPAGNTEAFF. At the DNA level, the sequence is TGTGCCAGCTCACCACCCGCAGGGAACACTGAAGCTTTCTTT. The V gene is TRBV18 and the J gene is TRBJ1-1; the D gene is unclear. V was cut back by 0 bases and J by 1 base, leaving a gap of 6 bases between them. CDR1 and CDR2, looked up from the germline V gene, are KGHSH and LQKENI. Its CDR3 holds 14 amino acids, cysteine through phenylalanine. Of all the DNA, just the CDR3 is kept, 42 bases in frame from base 1.